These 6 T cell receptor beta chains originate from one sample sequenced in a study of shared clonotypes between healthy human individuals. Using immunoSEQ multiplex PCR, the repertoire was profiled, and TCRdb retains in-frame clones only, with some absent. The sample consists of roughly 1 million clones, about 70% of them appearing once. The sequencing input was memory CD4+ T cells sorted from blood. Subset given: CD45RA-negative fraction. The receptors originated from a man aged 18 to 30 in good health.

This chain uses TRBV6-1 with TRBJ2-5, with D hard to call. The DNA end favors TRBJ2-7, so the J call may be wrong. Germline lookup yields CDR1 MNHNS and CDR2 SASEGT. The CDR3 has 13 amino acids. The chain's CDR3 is CASSLGSSYEQYF. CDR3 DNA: TGTGCCAGCAGCCTAGGGTCCTCCTACGAGCAGTACTTC.

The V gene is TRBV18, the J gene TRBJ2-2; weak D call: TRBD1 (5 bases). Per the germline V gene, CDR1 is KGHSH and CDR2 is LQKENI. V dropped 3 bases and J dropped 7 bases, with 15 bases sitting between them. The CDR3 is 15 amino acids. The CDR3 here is CASSPLRGFSGELFF. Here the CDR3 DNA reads TGTGCCAGCTCACCTTTAAGGGGCTTCAGCGGGGAGCTGTTTTTT.

The CDR3 region is CASRPADRNNEQFF. The CDR3 DNA is TGTGCCAGCAGACCCGCCGACAGGAACAATGAGCAGTTCTTC. This chain links TRBV9 with TRBJ2-1; D may be TRBD1 (6 bases). The CDR3 extends over 14 amino acids. CDR1 SGDLS and CDR2 YYNGEE come from the germline V gene. V was pared by 5 bases and J by 5 bases, with 14 bases between.

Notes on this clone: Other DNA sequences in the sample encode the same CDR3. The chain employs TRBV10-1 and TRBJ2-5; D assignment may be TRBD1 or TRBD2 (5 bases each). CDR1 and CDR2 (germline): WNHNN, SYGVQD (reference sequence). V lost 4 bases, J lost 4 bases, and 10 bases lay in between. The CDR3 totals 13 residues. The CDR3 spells CASSVGGGETQYF. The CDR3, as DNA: TGCGCCAGCAGTGTTGGTGGGGGAGAGACCCAGTACTTC.

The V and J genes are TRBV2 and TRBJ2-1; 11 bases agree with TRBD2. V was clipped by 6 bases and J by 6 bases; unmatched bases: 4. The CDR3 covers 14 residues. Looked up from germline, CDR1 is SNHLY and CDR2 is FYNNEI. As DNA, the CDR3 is TGTGCCAGCAGCGGGACTAGCGGAACCAATGAGCAGTTCTTC. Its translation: CASSGTSGTNEQFF.

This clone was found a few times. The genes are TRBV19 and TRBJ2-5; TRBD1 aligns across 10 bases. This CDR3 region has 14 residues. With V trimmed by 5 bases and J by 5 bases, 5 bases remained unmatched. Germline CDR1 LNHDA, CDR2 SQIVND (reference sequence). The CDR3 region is CASSSTGGGETQYF. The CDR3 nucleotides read TGTGCCAGTAGTTCGACAGGGGGCGGTGAGACCCAGTACTTC.